This TCR beta chain originates from a study of blood T cell repertoires in COVID-19 (dated by TCRdb to the early 2020s). In terms of the full investigation: The collaborator samples originated in the United States, Italy and Spain and spanned the acute and convalescent phases of COVID-19. The prospective study material was composed of cDNA or gDNA derived from T cells, B-cell-depleted T cells, or PBMCs. Where available, HLA class I and class II types were taken from metadata supplied by the sample provider and were not determined by assay-based typing. The repertoires were made available in a free public database intended to serve as a resource for research on the immune response to SARS-CoV-2. The samples were drawn from the first 160 participants of the ongoing ImmuneRACE study and from over 950 subjects provided by 6 global collaborators. Nearly every sample came with metadata listing a de-identified subject ID, COVID-19 status, age in years and sex. The dataset comprised deeply sampled blood TCRbeta repertoires from subjects exposed to, actively infected with, or recovered from COVID-19. Overall results and qualifications from the work: How much clinical and demographic metadata was included differed by source and by participant, and the metadata was provided uncurated.

Worth noting for this clone: Its cognate antigen has yet to be identified. Per-base qualities were not stored, and no clone one base away is much larger.

The immunoSEQ Assay, a bias-controlled multiplex PCR, was used to amplify TCRbeta CDR3 regions from genomic DNA. As for the original processing: Nucleated cell counts per sample were estimated from amplification of reference gene primers within the assay. To quantify the absolute abundance of each unique TCRbeta CDR3 rearrangement, sequence reads were collapsed and filtered. Productive Simpson clonality was computed per sample as the square root of Simpson's diversity index over productive rearrangements. TCRdb's version of the immuneACCESS table is confined to in-frame rearrangements and falls short of the full clone set. An unresolved V gene accounts for under half of the shortfall where checked; the remainder is of unknown origin. D and trimming were read from the DNA, whereas the V and J calls and clone size are those reported in that table. The sample yields about 28,000 clones; 75% to 90% were counted once. The top ten clonotypes cover roughly 5% of the sample.

The collaborating institutions used their own protocols to collect whole blood in K2EDTA tubes. For TCRbeta analysis, collaborators shipped samples in one of three forms: frozen whole blood, isolated PBMCs, or DNA extracted from either of those sample types. Taken from cysteine to phenylalanine, the CDR3 has 13 residues. This entry keeps only the CDR3 DNA: 39 bases, framed from base 1. Relative to germline, V is missing 6 bases and J is missing 2 bases, with 2 bases of the junction outside any gene match. For CDR1 and CDR2, the germline V gene lists MNHEY and SVGAGI. This TCR was recovered from a man aged 55 to 70 with active COVID-19. Sequencing used peripheral blood. The chain couples TRBV6-5 to TRBJ2-5, with 8 middle bases fitting TRBD1. The CDR3 region reads CASSRTGQETQYF. At the DNA level, the sequence is TGTGCCAGCAGCAGGACAGGGCAAGAGACCCAGTACTTC.